This paragraph covers one T cell receptor (beta chain) sequence. This record comes from a study of blood T cell repertoires in COVID-19. Study context: Samples taken during acute and convalescent COVID-19 were collected in the United States, Italy and Spain. T cells, B-cell-depleted T cells, or PBMCs supplied cDNA or gDNA.

Measured with immunoSEQ multiplex PCR; TCRdb has only the in-frame clones, and not every one. The profile shows some 150,000 clones, over 80% of them singletons. Germline loops: CDR1 KGHSH, CDR2 LQKENI. The CDR3 consists of 14 residues. The junction had 3 bases not matched to a gene; V was cut back by 3 bases and J by 4 bases. The chain combines TRBV18 with TRBJ1-5, with 7 positions matching TRBD1. The sequenced sample consisted of PBMCs or T cells enriched from blood (not recorded which). This TCR was sampled from a woman aged 45 to 65 who had been exposed to COVID-19. The CDR3 loop reads CASSPRGANQPQHF. The CDR3 coding sequence is TGTGCCAGCTCACCCAGGGGGGCGAATCAGCCCCAGCATTTT.